Shown below are 12 T cell receptor beta chains from a single sample sequenced in a study of blood T cell repertoires in COVID-19. TCRdb's copy holds only in-frame clones and misses some; the assay was immunoSEQ multiplex PCR. The table lists over 200,000 clones, under 90% of them singletons. The sequenced sample was peripheral blood. The receptors were gathered from a man aged 45 to 65 with COVID-19, enrolled during active disease.

V gene TRBV11-3 combines with J gene TRBJ2-2; D is perhaps TRBD2 (5 bases). Per the germline V gene, CDR1 is SGHNT and CDR2 is YENEEA. The CDR3 contains 14 residues. V shed 5 bases and J shed 3 bases, with 10 bases lying between them. The DNA of the CDR3 is TGTGCCAGCAGCCGAGGGCTGGACACCGGGGAGCTGTTTTTT. Amino acids: CASSRGLDTGELFF.

The chain joins TRBV28 to TRBJ2-5; D remains ambiguous. V was clipped by 2 bases and J by 5 bases, with 12 bases between them. Germline V gene data show CDR1 as MDHEN and CDR2 as SYDVKM. The CDR3 loop spans 14 amino acids. This CDR3 is CASSLPARRETQYF. CDR3 bases: TGTGCCAGCAGTTTACCAGCTCGGCGGGAGACCCAGTACTTC.

The chain has TRBV18 and TRBJ1-5; D may be TRBD1 (5 bases). Germline CDR1 and CDR2: KGHSH and LQKENI. Trimming shortened V by 6 bases and J by 9 bases, and 18 bases separated the two germline ends. The CDR3 runs 14 residues. The CDR3 coding sequence is TGTGCCAGCTCCCAAGGGACCTCCGGGGGGCCCCAGCATTTT. It specifies CASSQGTSGGPQHF.

The CDR3 nucleotides are TGTGCCAGCAGCCAAGTAGAAACCAAAGAGACCCAGTACTTC. This sequence encodes CASSQVETKETQYF. The genes are TRBV4-2 and TRBJ2-5, with D unresolved. This CDR3 contains 14 residues. V lost 1 base, J lost 3 bases, and 9 bases lay in between. The germline gives CDR1 LGHNA, CDR2 YNFKEQ.

This rearrangement joins TRBV7-6 to TRBJ2-5; possible D gene TRBD1, 6 bases. The CDR3 is 11 residues long. CDR1 SGHVS and CDR2 FNYEAQ come from the germline V gene. V lost 5 bases and J 7 bases, leaving 8 bases between the germline ends. Written as DNA, the CDR3 is TGTGCCAGCAGCCTGACAGGGACCCAGTACTTC. Its protein product is CASSLTGTQYF.

This chain uses TRBV2 with TRBJ1-2; 8 bases are a match to TRBD1. Germline V gene sequence: CDR1 SNHLY, CDR2 FYNNEI. The length of the CDR3 is 14 residues. With 4 bases clipped from V and 8 bases from J, the junction kept 9 bases outside the gene matches. CDR3 in amino acids: CASSGTGNGKGYTF. Here the CDR3 DNA reads TGTGCCAGCAGTGGGACAGGGAACGGGAAGGGCTACACCTTC.

The chain is built from TRBV28 and TRBJ2-7, with TRBD1 matching 7 bases. Germline V gene data show CDR1 as MDHEN and CDR2 as SYDVKM. The CDR3 is 15 residues long. V trimming: 2 bases; J trimming: 2 bases; junction bases outside the gene matches: 6. The CDR3 protein is CASSLRGQFPYEQYF. The CDR3 region has the DNA TGTGCCAGCAGTTTAAGGGGGCAGTTTCCCTACGAGCAGTACTTC.

The V gene is TRBV25-1, the J gene TRBJ1-1; perhaps TRBD1 as D (5 bases). The V end lost 3 bases, the J end lost 3 bases, and 14 bases lay between the germline ends. The V gene's germline CDR1 is MGHDK and CDR2 SYGVNS. This CDR3 is 15 amino acids long. The CDR3 sequence is CASSDSRGGHTEAFF. For the CDR3, the DNA is TGTGCCAGCAGTGATTCAAGGGGAGGTCACACTGAAGCTTTCTTT.

The V and J genes are TRBV30 and TRBJ1-1, with TRBD1 identical over 7 bases. The V and J ends lost 4 bases and 8 bases, in that order; junction bases with no gene match: 4. Germline CDR1 reads GTSNPN; CDR2 reads SVGIG (reference sequence). The CDR3 spans 11 residues. The CDR3 spells CAWNRQGEAFF. As DNA, the CDR3 is TGTGCCTGGAACCGACAGGGCGAAGCTTTCTTT.

The chain combines TRBV5-1 with TRBJ2-7, with D perhaps matching TRBD2 (5 bases). The V end was cut by 4 bases, the J end by 4 bases, with 12 bases between. CDR3 size: 13 residues. From germline, CDR1 is SGHRS and CDR2 YFSETQ. CDR3 DNA: TGCGCCAGCAGCCCGGAGGACGGGTACGAGCAGTACTTC. As protein: CASSPEDGYEQYF.

The V call is TRBV5-5, the J call TRBJ2-3; D perhaps matches TRBD1 (6 bases). Trimming cost V 6 bases and J 2 bases, with 19 bases left between them. This CDR3 contains 16 residues. CDR1 is SGHKS, CDR2 YYEKEE, per germline (reference sequence). The CDR3 is CASKEWPDRDTDTQYF. The CDR3 region has the DNA TGTGCCAGCAAAGAATGGCCGGACAGAGACACAGATACGCAGTATTTT.

The chain is built from TRBV30 and TRBJ2-7, with 7 bases lining up with TRBD1. CDR1 and CDR2 (germline): GTSNPN, SVGIG (reference sequence). V lost 7 bases to trimming and J lost 4 bases; unmatched junction nucleotides: 7. This CDR3 spans 12 amino acids. The CDR3 nucleotides are TGTGCCTTACAGGGGACGGGGTACGAGCAGTACTTC. Translating gives CALQGTGYEQYF.